The 6 T cell receptor beta chains given below trace back to one sample, sequenced in a study of early T cells in non-severe SARS-CoV-2 infection. Each CDR3 protein gets one entry after TCRdb re-called the 5' RACE reads with MiXCR. Of tens of thousands of distinct CDR3 sequences in the sample, around 3.6% were seen once. Sequenced: whole blood. The receptors here all came from an adult who was a healthcare worker with PCR-confirmed SARS-CoV-2 infection or an uninfected control (not recorded which).

This clonotype was seen many times. The gene calls are TRBV5-4 and TRBJ2-5; TRBD2 agrees at 10 bases. CDR3 length: 17 amino acids. Losses at the gene ends were 1 base for V and 4 bases for J; bases not matched to a gene: 10. The germline V gene has CDR1 SGHNT and CDR2 YYREEE (reference sequence). For the CDR3, the DNA is TGTGCCAGCAGCTTGTCAGCGGGGACTAGCGTAGCAGAGACCCAGTACTTC. It yields the protein CASSLSAGTSVAETQYF.

Many counts were recorded for this clonotype. The rearrangement links TRBV3-1 to TRBJ2-1, with TRBD2 matching over 11 bases. CDR1 and CDR2 from the germline V gene are LGHDT and YNNKEL (reference sequence). The CDR3 sequence is 14 residues long. With 4 bases clipped from V and 9 bases from J, the junction kept 5 bases outside the gene matches. CDR3 coding DNA: TGTGCCAGCAGCCTACTAGCGGGAGCGGGTGAGCAGTTCTTC. It yields the protein CASSLLAGAGEQFF.

This clonotype was counted ten times or more. This chain links TRBV5-4 with TRBJ2-7; D uncertain. The germline V gene has CDR1 SGHNT and CDR2 YYREEE (reference sequence). Trimming took off 2 bases at V and 3 bases at J, with 12 bases between the two ends. The length of the CDR3 is 14 residues. The CDR3 reads CASSLPNPGYEQYF. CDR3 nucleotides: TGTGCCAGCAGCTTACCCAATCCGGGCTACGAGCAGTACTTC.

This clonotype was detected ten times or more. The chain combines TRBV11-2 with TRBJ2-3; 12 nucleotides agree with TRBD2. The junction had 9 bases not matched to a gene; V was cut back by 4 bases and J by 7 bases. This CDR3 spans 16 amino acids. Germline V gene data show CDR1 as SGHAT and CDR2 as FQNNGV. As DNA, the CDR3 is TGTGCCAGCAGCTCAGCACTAGCGGGAGGATTAAATACGCAGTATTTT. Translating it yields CASSSALAGGLNTQYF. The full variable domain, in which reference TRBV11-2 and TRBJ2-3 provide the parts outside the CDR3, is EAGVAQSPRYKIIEKRQSVAFWCNPISGHATLYWYQQILGQGPKLLIQFQNNGVVDDSQLPKDRFSAERLKGVDSTLKIQPAKLEDSAVYLCASSSALAGGLNTQYFGPGTRLTVL.

There are many counts of this clonotype. This sequence joins TRBV20-1 and TRBJ2-7; D could derive from TRBD1 or TRBD2 (5 bases each). V was trimmed by 5 bases and J by 0 bases, leaving 17 bases between them. There are 15 residues in the CDR3. Germline V gene data show CDR1 as DFQATT and CDR2 as SNEGSKA (reference sequence). DNA of the CDR3: TGCAGTGCTTTAACTGGGGGTCTGGGCTCCTACGAGCAGTACTTC. Protein product: CSALTGGLGSYEQYF.

Many counts were recorded for this clonotype. The gene calls are TRBV4-1 and TRBJ2-5; the D gene is possibly TRBD1 (5 bases). Germline assignment: CDR1 MGHRA and CDR2 YSYEKL. The V gene lost 3 bases and the J gene lost 1 base, with 15 bases spanning the gap. The CDR3 has 16 residues. Here the CDR3 reads CASSHKRPGPQETQYF. The CDR3 DNA reads as TGCGCCAGCAGCCACAAGAGGCCAGGGCCCCAAGAGACCCAGTACTTC.